This T cell receptor beta chain was sequenced for a study of CD4 T cells in relation to SARS-CoV-2 and coronaviruses. Whole-study context: ViraFEST: roughly ten-day antigen culture of PBMCs, then TCR beta CDR3 sequencing. Shared crossreactive spike epitopes were mapped to their HLA restriction.

Concerning this clone itself: No antigen is known for it.

Broader study findings: Compared with monoreactive clones, crossreactive clones showed significantly weaker SARS-CoV-2 expansion.

Assay: immunoSEQ multiplex PCR; the TCRdb copy retains only in-frame clones and omits some. Of roughly 20,000 clones in the sample, about 77% were seen once. Unexposed donor CD4+ T cells date from 2011-2018, before the COVID-19 pandemic. Isolation of CD4+ T cells took place after approximately 10 days in culture. Testing used SARS-CoV-2 S/N and four cold-coronavirus spikes on unexposed-donor CD4+ T cells, cells permitting. This receptor was taken from a human donor in good health. Sequencing used CD4+ T cells from PBMCs, cultured in vitro.

CDR3 sequence: CASSPDGGAYNEQFF. Here the CDR3 DNA reads TGTGCCAGCAGCCCGGACGGAGGGGCCTACAATGAGCAGTTCTTC. The chain has TRBV9 and TRBJ2-1; weak D call: TRBD2 (6 bases). Trimming took off 4 bases at V and 2 bases at J, with 13 bases between the two ends. The CDR3 loop spans 15 amino acids. Per the germline V gene, CDR1 is SGDLS and CDR2 is YYNGEE.